This T cell receptor (beta chain) appears in the sequencing data of a study of human T cells and chemical hapten exposure. TCRdb called the RACE reads again in MiXCR, with one record for every CDR3 protein. Here the sample spans over 130,000 distinct CDR3 sequences, roughly 10% being singletons. This clonotype was recorded a few times. The length of the CDR3 is 14 residues. V shed 6 bases and J 5 bases; nucleotides not matched to a gene: 9. Time point reported: patch test 2, 6 weeks after DPC sensitization. Treatment indicated: therapeutic diphenylcyclopropenone sensitization with weekly scalp DPC. The material was whole blood, obtained in connection with sensitization to the hapten diphenylcyclopropenone (DPC). The sequence was collected from a woman between 45 and 65 years old with alopecia areata. Some clones in this sample may be carry-over from other donors' samples. J is TRBJ2-5 and V is TRBV12-3 or TRBV12-4; 7 bases are a match to TRBD2. In DNA, the CDR3 is TGTGCCAGCAGCCCCCTAGCGGCCAAGGAGACCCAGTACTTC. Translating it yields CASSPLAAKETQYF.